This record covers a single T cell receptor (beta chain). Its antigen remains unknown. These data come from a study of regulatory T cells in long-lasting Graves disease. Study outcomes and limitations: Thyroid tissue was not sampled; only peripheral blood was. Persistent Graves' disease cases displayed lower TCR diversity than newly diagnosed ones. Among persistent patients, a larger number of public clonotypes were shared (about 3,000) than among newly diagnosed patients (just over 950). With persistent disease, TRBV28, TRBJ1-2 and TRBJ2-5 were the favored segments.

Combining iRepertoire HTBI primers with Arm-PCR of CDR3 regions, the authors built TCR beta libraries. TCRdb itself ran the multiplex PCR reads through MiXCR, one entry per CDR3 protein. The data hold 350,000 to 450,000 distinct CDR3 sequences, with 20% to 25% observed a single time. The CDR3 sequence is 15 residues long. The germline V gene encodes CDR1 SEHNR and CDR2 FQNEAQ (reference sequence). Trimming cost V 1 base and J 0 bases, with 9 bases left between them. Specified time point: persistent/refractory GD, antithyroid drugs over 5 years with positive TRAb. Construction of the TCR library relied on RNA isolated from PBMCs.

This TCR derives from a woman in her 40s with Graves disease. The chain carries TRBV7-9 and TRBJ1-1; D is uncertain. The specimen was peripheral blood mononuclear cells (PBMCs), collected when the disease was refractory, from a patient treated with antithyroid drugs. CDR3 bases: TGTGCCAGCAGCTTAGATCGGGGTATGAACACTGAAGCTTTCTTT. Translating it yields CASSLDRGMNTEAFF.